The 15 T cell receptor beta chains in this list originate from one sample, sequenced in a study of shared T cell receptors in the human thymus. TCRdb's table, derived via immunoSEQ multiplex PCR, lists solely in-frame clones and lacks some. The sample holds roughly 550,000 clones, around 78% seen once. These data were also reused for a study on human thymus T cells.

The sequencing input was thymocytes. The receptors stem from a boy less than two years old with a congenital heart defect.

The V gene is TRBV2, the J gene TRBJ2-3; no clear D. V gave up 10 bases and J gave up 2 bases, with 16 bases separating them. In germline, CDR1 is SNHLY, CDR2 FYNNEI. CDR3 length: 14 amino acids. The CDR3 DNA reads as TGTGCCACCATAACTTCCGCTGCCACAGATACGCAGTATTTT. Translated, it gives CATITSAATDTQYF.

This chain links TRBV30 with TRBJ2-1; D gene unclear. The CDR3 loop spans 14 amino acids. Germline V gene sequence: CDR1 GTSNPN, CDR2 SVGIG (reference sequence). The V end lost 2 bases, the J end lost 2 bases, and 10 bases lay between the germline ends. The CDR3 loop is CAWSKSLAYNEQFF. For the CDR3, the DNA is TGTGCCTGGAGTAAGAGCTTAGCCTACAATGAGCAGTTCTTC.

The chain links TRBV4-1 to TRBJ2-7; D is perhaps TRBD1 (5 bases). V lost 0 bases to trimming and J lost 7 bases, with 34 bases between them. This CDR3 has 21 amino acids. Germline-derived CDR1 and CDR2 are MGHRA and YSYEKL. The CDR3 DNA is TGCGCCAGCAGCCAAGATGACTTGGATGGACGAAGGGATTGGGGCCTTCGAGAGCAGTACTTC. It codes for CASSQDDLDGRRDWGLREQYF.

The chain employs TRBV28 and TRBJ2-5; D gene uncertain. Judging by the DNA end, TRBJ2-7 fits better; the J call may be wrong. The CDR3 is 15 residues long. CDR1 is MDHEN and CDR2 is SYDVKM in the germline V gene. CDR3 in amino acids: CASSRGDGSSYEQYF. As DNA, the CDR3 is TGTGCCAGCAGTCGCGGTGACGGCAGCTCCTACGAGCAGTACTTC.

This chain joins TRBV30 and TRBJ1-1, with D possibly TRBD1 on 6 matching bases. CDR3 length equals 16 residues. V dropped 3 bases and J dropped 1 base, with 18 bases sitting between them. Germline loops: CDR1 GTSNPN, CDR2 SVGIG (reference sequence). CDR3 protein: CAWSINPGGRNTEAFF. In nucleotides, the CDR3 is TGTGCCTGGAGCATAAACCCCGGGGGGCGGAACACTGAAGCTTTCTTT. The whole variable domain, remainder taken from reference TRBV30 and TRBJ1-1, is SQTIHQWPATLVQPVGSPLSLECTVEGTSNPNLYWYRQAAGRGLQLLFYSVGIGQISSEVPQNLSASRPQDRQFILSSKKLLLSDSGFYLCAWSINPGGRNTEAFFGQGTRLTVV.

This clone was seen more than once but under ten times. The chain is built from TRBV5-6 and TRBJ1-2; 7 bases are a match to TRBD1. The germline V gene has CDR1 SGHDT and CDR2 YYEEEE. The V and J ends lost 1 base and 8 bases, in that order; junction bases with no gene match: 5. There are 13 residues in the CDR3. The CDR3 is CASSLKQGKGYTF. CDR3 in DNA: TGTGCCAGCAGCTTGAAACAGGGGAAAGGCTACACCTTC.

V is TRBV4-1 and J is TRBJ2-1, with 7 bases matching TRBD2. The CDR3 totals 22 residues. The junction had 29 bases not matched to a gene; V was cut back by 1 base and J by 8 bases. Germline values: CDR1 MGHRA, CDR2 YSYEKL. CDR3 loop: CASSQGGPPRRLAPLGTDEQFF. CDR3 nucleotides: TGCGCCAGCAGCCAAGGGGGACCCCCGCGGAGACTAGCTCCCCTGGGTACAGATGAGCAGTTCTTC.

This rearrangement joins TRBV7-4 to TRBJ2-7; perhaps TRBD2 as D (6 bases). Trimming removed 5 bases at V and 3 bases at J, with 14 bases between. Per the germline V gene, CDR1 is SGHVT and CDR2 is SQSDAQ. The CDR3 has 14 residues. The chain's CDR3 is CASSRRDPIYEQYF. The DNA of the CDR3 is TGTGCCAGCAGCCGGAGGGACCCCATCTACGAGCAGTACTTC.

The J gene is TRBJ1-2, the V gene TRBV7-9, with 8 bases aligning to TRBD1. The CDR3 runs 18 residues. Per the germline V gene, CDR1 is SEHNR and CDR2 is FQNEAQ (reference sequence). Trimming took 0 bases from V and 3 from J; bases not matched to a gene: 12. In DNA form, the CDR3 reads TGTGCCAGCAGCTTAGCAACCCGGGACAGGCTTTCGGACTATGGCTACACCTTC. This encodes CASSLATRDRLSDYGYTF.

This chain connects TRBV10-2 to TRBJ2-1, with D maybe TRBD2 (6 bases). The CDR3 extends over 11 amino acids. Germline assignment: CDR1 WSHSY and CDR2 SAAADI. Trimming cost V 8 bases and J 8 bases, with 10 bases left between them. CDR3 in amino acids: CASGREDEQFF. The CDR3 region has the DNA TGCGCCAGCGGAAGGGAGGATGAGCAGTTCTTC.

This clone was detected a few times. The rearrangement joins TRBV11-2 to TRBJ2-7; no firm D call. The length of the CDR3 is 13 residues. With 0 bases removed from V and 4 bases from J, the gap between germline ends came to 7 bases. The germline CDR1 and CDR2 sequences are SGHAT and FQNNGV. The CDR3 DNA sequence: TGTGCCAGCAGCTTAGATTTGGCTTACGAGCAGTACTTC. It translates to CASSLDLAYEQYF. Using reference TRBV11-2 and TRBJ2-7 for the parts outside the CDR3, the full variable domain is EAGVAQSPRYKIIEKRQSVAFWCNPISGHATLYWYQQILGQGPKLLIQFQNNGVVDDSQLPKDRFSAERLKGVDSTLKIQPAKLEDSAVYLCASSLDLAYEQYFGPGTRLTVT.

The chain couples TRBV27 to TRBJ1-4; 8 nucleotides line up with TRBD1. J was trimmed by 0 bases and V by 4 bases; bases with no gene match: 10. Per the germline V gene, CDR1 is MNHEY and CDR2 is SMNVEV (reference sequence). There are 18 residues in the CDR3. This chain's CDR3 is CASSSGGLDPATNEKLFF. The CDR3 DNA sequence: TGTGCCAGCAGTTCAGGGGGCTTGGATCCTGCAACTAATGAAAAACTGTTTTTT. Looking up the rest from reference TRBV27 and TRBJ1-4 gives the full variable domain: EAQVTQNPRYLITVTGKKLTVTCSQNMNHEYMSWYRQDPGLGLRQIYYSMNVEVTDKGDVPEGYKVSRKEKRNFPLILESPSPNQTSLYFCASSSGGLDPATNEKLFFGSGTQLSVL.

This chain uses TRBV7-9 with TRBJ2-3; TRBD2 agrees at 8 bases. The germline gives CDR1 SEHNR, CDR2 FQNEAQ (reference sequence). V trimming: 5 bases; J trimming: 5 bases; junction bases outside the gene matches: 15. This CDR3 has 17 residues. The CDR3 protein is CASSHADGRASGDTQYF. The CDR3 DNA is TGTGCCAGCAGCCACGCAGACGGGAGGGCCTCGGGAGATACGCAGTATTTT.

The chain carries TRBV4-3 and TRBJ2-1; 11 bases agree with TRBD2. The CDR3 runs to 18 residues. CDR1 and CDR2 (germline): LGHNA, YSLEER. The junction had 12 bases not matched to a gene; V was cut back by 2 bases and J by 6 bases. CDR3 amino acids: CASSQWQGLADGGNEQFF. CDR3 sequence (DNA): TGCGCCAGCAGCCAATGGCAGGGACTAGCGGACGGGGGCAATGAGCAGTTCTTC.

V usage is TRBV6-1 and J usage is TRBJ1-1; 9 bases align to TRBD1. Germline values: CDR1 MNHNS, CDR2 SASEGT. The CDR3 is made up of 13 amino acids. V was clipped by 8 bases and J by 6 bases; unmatched bases: 7. In DNA form, the CDR3 reads TGTGCCAGCCGCCGGGACAGGGCTTCTGAAGCTTTCTTT. It translates to CASRRDRASEAFF.